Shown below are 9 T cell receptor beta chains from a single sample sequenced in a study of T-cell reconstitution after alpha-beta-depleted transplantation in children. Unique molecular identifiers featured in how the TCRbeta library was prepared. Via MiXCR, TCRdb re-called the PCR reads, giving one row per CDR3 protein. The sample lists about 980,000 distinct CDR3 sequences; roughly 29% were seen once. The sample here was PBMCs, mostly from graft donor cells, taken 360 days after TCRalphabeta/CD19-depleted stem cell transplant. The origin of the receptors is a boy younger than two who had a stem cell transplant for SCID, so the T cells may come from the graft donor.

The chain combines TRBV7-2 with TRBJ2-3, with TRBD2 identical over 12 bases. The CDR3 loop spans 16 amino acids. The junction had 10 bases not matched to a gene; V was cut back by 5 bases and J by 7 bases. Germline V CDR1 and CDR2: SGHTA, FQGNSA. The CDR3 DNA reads TGTGCCAGCAGCCCGAAGCTAGCGGGGGGGAGGAATACGCAGTATTTT. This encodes CASSPKLAGGRNTQYF.

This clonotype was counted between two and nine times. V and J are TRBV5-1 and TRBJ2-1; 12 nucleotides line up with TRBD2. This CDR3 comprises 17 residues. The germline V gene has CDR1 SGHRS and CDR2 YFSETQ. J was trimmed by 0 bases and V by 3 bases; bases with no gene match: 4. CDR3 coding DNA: TGCGCCAGCAGCTCCCGGACTAGCGGGACCTCCTACAATGAGCAGTTCTTC. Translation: CASSSRTSGTSYNEQFF.

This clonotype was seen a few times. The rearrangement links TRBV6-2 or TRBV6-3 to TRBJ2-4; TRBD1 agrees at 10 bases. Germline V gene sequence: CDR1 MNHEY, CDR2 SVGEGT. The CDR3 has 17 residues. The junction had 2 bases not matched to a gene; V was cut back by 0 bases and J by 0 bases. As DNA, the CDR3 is TGTGCCAGCAGTTACTCGGGACAGGGGAAAGCCAAAAACATTCAGTACTTC. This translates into CASSYSGQGKAKNIQYF.

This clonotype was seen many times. Here the CDR3 reads CASTRDSSYEQYF. The CDR3 DNA follows: TGTGCCAGCACACGGGACAGCTCCTACGAGCAGTACTTC. The chain has TRBV6-1 and TRBJ2-7, with 7 bases aligning to TRBD1. The V gene end was trimmed by 7 bases and the J gene end by 0 bases; junction bases not matched to a gene: 3. CDR1 and CDR2 (germline): MNHNS, SASEGT. This CDR3 contains 13 residues.

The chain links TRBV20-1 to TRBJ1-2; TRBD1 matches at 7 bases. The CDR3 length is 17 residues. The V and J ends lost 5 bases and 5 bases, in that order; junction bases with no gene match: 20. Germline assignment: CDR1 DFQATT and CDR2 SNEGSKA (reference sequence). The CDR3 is CSADNRDSPASEYGYTF. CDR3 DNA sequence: TGCAGTGCTGATAACCGGGACAGCCCCGCAAGTGAATATGGCTACACCTTC.

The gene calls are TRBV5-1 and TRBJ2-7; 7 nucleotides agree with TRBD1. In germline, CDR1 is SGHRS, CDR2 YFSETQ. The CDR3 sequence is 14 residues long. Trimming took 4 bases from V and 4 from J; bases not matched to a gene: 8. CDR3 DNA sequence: TGCGCCAGCAGCCCCCGACAGGGCGTGTACGAGCAGTACTTC. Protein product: CASSPRQGVYEQYF.

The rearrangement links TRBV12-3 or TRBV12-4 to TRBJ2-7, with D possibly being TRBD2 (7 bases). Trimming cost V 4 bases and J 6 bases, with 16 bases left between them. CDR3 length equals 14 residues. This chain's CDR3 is CASSSFPGGREQYF. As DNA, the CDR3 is TGTGCCAGCAGTTCCTTCCCGGGGGGCCGCGAGCAGTACTTC.

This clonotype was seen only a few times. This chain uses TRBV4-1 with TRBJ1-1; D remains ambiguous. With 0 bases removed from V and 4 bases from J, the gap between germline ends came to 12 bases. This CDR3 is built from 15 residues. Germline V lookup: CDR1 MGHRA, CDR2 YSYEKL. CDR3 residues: CASSQEAPGITEAFF. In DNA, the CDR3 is TGCGCCAGCAGCCAAGAGGCGCCGGGGATCACTGAAGCTTTCTTT.

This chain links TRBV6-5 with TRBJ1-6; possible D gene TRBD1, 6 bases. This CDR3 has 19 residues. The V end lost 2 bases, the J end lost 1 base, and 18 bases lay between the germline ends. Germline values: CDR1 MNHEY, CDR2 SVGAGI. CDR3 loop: CASSYGTPTRWSYNSPLHF. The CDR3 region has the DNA TGTGCCAGCAGTTACGGGACACCCACCCGGTGGTCCTATAATTCACCCCTCCACTTT.